This T cell receptor beta chain is from a study of beta chain features in type 1 diabetes. The study's findings and limits: Insertion counts at VDJ junctions were lower in type 1 diabetes patients, who also showed more deletions there. In all four CD4+ subsets, TCRB CDR3 length was significantly, moderately reduced in type 1 diabetes.

This clone was detected a few times. Its matching antigen is unknown. Donors underwent one heparinised blood draw, roughly 110 mL on average. Per germline, CDR1 SQVTM and CDR2 ANQGSEA. J lost 4 bases, V lost 0 bases, and 5 bases had no gene match. This CDR3 is 14 amino acids long. The isolated RNA, all of it, was reverse transcribed, so expressed TCRB transcripts were what got sequenced. Several million reads on average were seen across naive, central memory and regulatory T cell samples. Using immunoSEQ multiplex PCR, the repertoire was profiled, and TCRdb retains in-frame clones only, with some absent. The data hold about 740,000 clones, with 10% to 15% observed a single time.

The receptor was derived from a man between 18 and 29 years old with type 1 diabetes. The rearrangement joins TRBV29-1 to TRBJ1-2, with TRBD1 matching over 7 bases. Sequencing used naive CD4+ T cells from blood. CDR3 coding DNA: TGCAGCGTTGAAGACTCGGACAGGTTCTATGGCTACACCTTC. Amino acids: CSVEDSDRFYGYTF.